This record looks at one T cell receptor beta chain sequence and its context. The sample originates from a study of blood T cell repertoires in COVID-19. Original handling: Using reference gene primer amplification, nucleated cell counts were estimated. The data were produced by immunoSEQ multiplex PCR, yet TCRdb's version contains in-frame clones alone and is incomplete. The V and J calls and the clone size are those of that table, but D and trimming were determined from the DNA. This table holds about 180,000 clones, approximately 90% found once. The CDR3 extends over 15 amino acids. Per the germline V gene, CDR1 is KGHDR and CDR2 is SFDVKD. Between the trimmed V and J ends, which lost 5 bases and 1 base, there was a span of 11 bases.

The TCR was taken from a young woman with acute or convalescent COVID-19. The specimen was peripheral blood. The rearrangement uses TRBV24-1 and TRBJ1-5; D call uncertain. This chain's CDR3 is CATSGGQFSNQPQHF. The CDR3 DNA sequence: TGTGCCACCAGTGGTGGTCAGTTCAGCAATCAGCCCCAGCATTTT.